This T cell receptor (beta chain) stems from a study of regulatory T cells in long-lasting Graves disease. In its sample, this clonotype was seen many times. Sequencing libraries for TCR beta were prepared with iRepertoire HTBI primers and Arm-PCR of CDR3 regions. TCRdb redid the calling of the multiplex PCR reads with MiXCR, one entry per CDR3 protein. The sample lists about 460,000 distinct CDR3 sequences, 20% to 25% occurring once. CDR1 is MDHEN, CDR2 SYDVKM, per germline. This CDR3 is built from 14 residues. V was trimmed by 6 bases and J by 0 bases, leaving 9 bases between them. The time point: persistent/refractory GD, antithyroid drugs over 5 years with positive TRAb. The TCR library used RNA extracted from PBMCs.

The chain couples TRBV28 to TRBJ1-5, with D hard to call. The origin of this receptor is a female donor with Graves disease. The sample consisted of peripheral blood mononuclear cells (PBMCs), taken when the disease was refractory, from a patient treated with antithyroid drugs. The CDR3 DNA is TGTGCCAGCAGGGAGGTCTATAGCAATCAGCCCCAGCATTTT. Translating it yields CASREVYSNQPQHF.